The clone carrying this T cell receptor (beta chain) was found many times. Antigen specificity is unknown. This sample was included in a study of post-analysis software for immune sequencing data. Study-wide background: Clinical courses comprised relapsing-remitting, secondary progressive and progressive-relapsing multiple sclerosis. Study-wide findings and caveats: Patients with multiple sclerosis recorded significantly lower normalized Chao1 diversity than controls, the study found. With TRBV5-6, TRBV5-1 and TRBV20-1 included, about five TRBV segments were more frequent in patients than in controls.

Carried by the TCR beta cDNA libraries were unique molecular identifiers. T cells numbering roughly 1 to 10 million yielded roughly 0.5 million cDNA molecules. Each CDR3 protein gets one entry after TCRdb re-called the PCR reads with MiXCR. Among some 190,000 distinct CDR3 sequences listed, around 30% were seen once. The germline CDR1 and CDR2 sequences are MNHNS and SASEGT. This CDR3 spans 17 amino acids. J lost 4 bases, V lost 0 bases, and 11 bases had no gene match. The TCR sequence derives from a girl between 2 and 17 years old with multiple sclerosis. The chain links TRBV6-1 to TRBJ2-5, with 7 nucleotides matching TRBD2. The specimen sequenced was blood. The CDR3 nucleotides are TGTGCCAGCAGTGAAGCGCTATCAGCGGGGCGAGGAGAGACCCAGTACTTC. Translated, it gives CASSEALSAGRGETQYF.